One sample yielded the 7 T cell receptor beta chains listed below, sequenced in a study of blood T cell repertoires in COVID-19. TCRdb's table, derived via immunoSEQ multiplex PCR, lists solely in-frame clones and lacks some. This sample carries 110,000 to 150,000 clones, 84% of them seen once, and the ten largest clones take 5.5%. The specimen was PBMCs or T cells enriched from blood (not recorded which). The receptor set was obtained from a man aged 35-49 years with acute COVID-19.

The chain carries TRBV6-2 or TRBV6-3 and TRBJ2-1, with 9 bases identical to TRBD2. V trimming: 5 bases; J trimming: 3 bases; junction bases outside the gene matches: 8. CDR1 MNHEY and CDR2 SVGEGT come from the germline V gene. This CDR3 comprises 16 residues. The CDR3 sequence is CASSTTSSGDYNEQFF. CDR3 coding DNA: TGTGCCAGCAGTACTACTTCTAGCGGGGACTACAATGAGCAGTTCTTC.

The J gene is TRBJ2-1, the V gene TRBV18; 8 positions match TRBD2. Germline CDR1 and CDR2: KGHSH and LQKENI. After removal of 0 bases from V and 2 bases from J, the junction contained 6 bases not matched to a gene. This CDR3 spans 17 amino acids. CDR3 amino acids: CASSPPIAGRPYNEQFF. The CDR3 nucleotides read TGTGCCAGCTCACCACCGATAGCGGGGCGACCCTACAATGAGCAGTTCTTC.

This chain joins TRBV18 and TRBJ2-7, with 11 bases identical to TRBD2. Germline V CDR1 and CDR2: KGHSH, LQKENI. V lost 2 bases, J lost 4 bases, and 7 bases stayed unmatched. The CDR3 covers 16 residues. This chain's CDR3 is CASSPGIAGGPYEQYF. DNA for the CDR3: TGTGCCAGCTCACCAGGAATAGCGGGGGGGCCGTACGAGCAGTACTTC.

The J gene is TRBJ1-1, the V gene TRBV6-5; weak D call: TRBD1 (6 bases). The CDR3 runs to 13 residues. Trimming pared 5 bases from V and 1 base from J, leaving 8 bases between. The germline CDR1 and CDR2 sequences are MNHEY and SVGAGI. The DNA of the CDR3 is TGTGCCAGCAGTCCACAGGGGAACACTGAAGCTTTCTTT. It translates to CASSPQGNTEAFF.

This clone turned up a few times. The CDR3 loop is CASSQEGSTYNEQFF. CDR3 DNA: TGCGCCAGCAGCCAGGAGGGGAGTACCTACAATGAGCAGTTCTTC. V usage is TRBV4-3 and J usage is TRBJ2-1; tentative D call: TRBD2 (6 bases). CDR1 LGHNA and CDR2 YSLEER come from the germline V gene. V dropped 3 bases and J dropped 2 bases, with 11 bases sitting between them. The CDR3 loop spans 15 amino acids.

V is TRBV7-9 and J is TRBJ2-2; 9 positions match TRBD1. CDR1 and CDR2 from the germline V gene are SEHNR and FQNEAQ (reference sequence). This CDR3 spans 18 amino acids. The J segment lost 7 bases and the V segment lost 4 bases, leaving 16 bases of the junction unmatched. The CDR3 sequence: CASSWSTPGTGTGGELFF. In DNA, the CDR3 is TGTGCCAGCAGCTGGAGTACCCCCGGGACAGGGACCGGCGGGGAGCTGTTTTTT.

The rearrangement links TRBV21-1 to TRBJ2-1; TRBD2, as called in the table, went unchecked against the DNA. TRBV21-1 is given as a pseudogene. This CDR3 region has 14 residues. This CDR3 is CASSHTSGARLQFF. CDR3 sequence (DNA): TGTGCCAGCAGCCACACTAGCGGGGCCCGTTTGCAGTTCTTC.